This entry is about one TCR beta chain. Its antigen remains unknown. These data originate in a study of cytomegalovirus exposure and HLA in healthy donors. Study-level points and caveats: Reportedly, TCR beta sequences accurately predicted HLA-A and HLA-B alleles in most subjects. It was likely that a cluster of highly shared sequence variants was a sequencing artifact.

Healthy donors of bone marrow made up the group. These donors counted as nominally healthy when sampled, but unrecorded immune exposures were likely. With 60 Vbeta and 13 Jbeta primers, the PCR was carried out. The protocol was immunoSEQ multiplex PCR, while the TCRdb copy is restricted to in-frame clones and leaves out a portion. The table shows some 150,000 clones, with approximately 81% occurring only once. Germline V lookup: CDR1 ENHRY, CDR2 SYGVKD. This CDR3 comprises 16 residues. The V segment lost 6 bases and the J segment 1 base; nucleotides outside the gene matches: 4. The receptor comes from a woman in her thirties in good health and CMV-seropositive. Material for sequencing was PBMCs. The V and J genes are TRBV10-3 and TRBJ2-5; 14 bases agree with TRBD2. The CDR3 is CAISKGLAGGQETQYF. CDR3 sequence (DNA): TGTGCCATCAGCAAAGGACTAGCGGGGGGCCAAGAGACCCAGTACTTC.